Described below is a single TCR beta chain sequence and its context. The PCR contained 60 Vbeta and 13 Jbeta primers. The assay was immunoSEQ multiplex PCR, and TCRdb's table has in-frame clones only and misses some. The sample has fewer than 200,000 clones; nearly 80% are singletons. This record comes from a study of cytomegalovirus exposure and HLA in healthy donors. Germline loops: CDR1 LNHDA, CDR2 SQIVND (reference sequence). V was clipped by 1 base and J by 7 bases, with 13 bases between them. The CDR3 totals 15 residues. Input material: PBMCs. The TCR sequence derives from a man aged 35-49 years in good health and CMV-seropositive. V and J are TRBV19 and TRBJ2-2; maybe TRBD1 (5 bases). CDR3 sequence (DNA): TGTGCCAGTAGTATAGGGGCAGGGATAGGCGGGGAGCTGTTTTTT. Translated, it gives CASSIGAGIGGELFF.